This record covers a single TCR beta chain. The antigen this receptor binds is unknown. The input lacks base qualities; no much larger clone sits a single base away. In total, roughly 670 healthy bone marrow donors made up the cohort. Cohort members were all nominally healthy when sampled, although unrecorded immune exposures were likely present. The donor was CMV seronegative and was included in the group of around 320 seronegative cohort members. A peripheral blood sample was collected from each donor, and TCR beta sequencing was performed on peripheral blood mononuclear cells. Genomic DNA extraction from the blood cell samples was performed with the Qiagen DNeasy Blood Extraction Kit. Preparation of the library involved the immunoSEQ multiplex PCR assay. For the multiplex PCR, a mixture combining 60 forward primers for TCR Vbeta segments and 13 reverse primers for TCR Jbeta segments was used. A multiplex PCR assay on genomic DNA amplified the CDR3 region of rearranged TCR beta genes. The amplified TCR beta libraries were sequenced on the Illumina HiSeq System as 87-base-pair reads. The paper's processing steps were these. Across the roughly 640 repertoires, a later analysis counted 75 million to 90 million unique TCR beta chains, 8.5 million to 12 million of which were shared by at least two donors. A nearest-neighbor algorithm error-corrected the raw reads and collapsed the reads into unique sequences, merging closely related sequences to remove PCR and sequencing errors. V, D and J gene segments were assigned by aligning CDR3 sequences to IMGT reference sequences. For a sequence to be retained, at least a six-nucleotide match to both a V gene segment and a J gene segment was required. Rearrangements were called productive when the CDR3 lacked stop codons and stayed in frame with V and J; all others were non-productive. Following IMGT convention, CDR3 was defined as the stretch from the second conserved V-encoded cysteine up to the conserved J-encoded phenylalanine. The earlier analysis of 550 to 650 of the donors excluded any sequence lacking an unambiguous match to a single V gene segment. An earlier analysis of several hundred of the donors classified V segments as functional when productive rearrangements were above 56.7% and as segregating when the standard deviation between donors was above 5%. A statistical classification framework was developed to diagnose cytomegalovirus status using the catalog of TCR beta chain sequences. In a later analysis, V and J genes were assigned by comparing TCR nucleotide sequences against IMGT/GENE-DB human TR gene sequences. In a later analysis, CDR3 sequences and most-parsimonious VDJ recombination scenarios were assigned using the TCRdist pipeline. In a later analysis, each TCR beta chain was defined by its CDR3 amino acid sequence together with its V-gene family, and reads without a unique V-gene family were excluded. A later analysis removed 550 to 700 highly shared, low-generation-probability nucleotide sequences to deal with suspected cross-contamination and a sequencing artifact. For each public chain, a later analysis derived a clonal expansion index from normalized ranks of inferred template counts within each repertoire. In a later analysis, generation probabilities were computed using a VDJ recombination model fitted to out-of-frame rearrangements, and the results were checked against IGoR. In a later analysis, TCR-TCR, TCR-HLA and TCR-CMV co-occurrence was scored with hypergeometric tests, and a repertoire-size bias correction was applied to TCR pairs. In a later analysis, false discovery rates were estimated by permuting HLA or CMV assignments 20 times. In a later analysis, co-occurring TCRs were grouped using DBSCAN, with TCRdist sequence similarity added in when clustering inside HLA-allele-positive subsets. Co-occurrence clustering excluded repertoires with fewer than 30,000 or more than 120,000 public chains, plus five with anomalous nucleotide sharing. TCRdb took this table from immuneACCESS and kept in-frame rearrangements with V and J called. Such tables lack part of the clones; where checked against another copy, unresolved V genes explain under half of the gap, and the rest is unexplained. The V and J calls and clone size come from that table; D and trimming were worked out from the DNA. The sample yields fewer than 120,000 clones; around 86% were counted once. Less than 2% of the sample belongs to the ten largest clones.

This sample was included in a study of cytomegalovirus exposure and HLA in healthy donors (dated by TCRdb to the late 2010s). Regarding the study in general: An earlier analysis of roughly 610 of the donors reported around 280 Gb of sequence data and 117 million unique TCR beta sequences obtained from around 190 million T cells. An early release covering 550 to 650 HLA-typed donors comprised approximately 290 gigabases of sequencing data and some 79 million unique TCR sequences. Among the roughly 390 genotyped donors, around 81% belonged to the genetic ancestry cluster associated with self-reported Caucasian donors. The study aimed to test whether signatures of past pathogen exposure could be identified by cataloging public T cell receptors. The T cell repertoires of 670 or so subjects were profiled by immunosequencing and related to cytomegalovirus serostatus. Besides the first cohort of approximately 670 subjects, a separate validation cohort made up of over 100 different subjects was used. To predict cytomegalovirus infection status, the study brought together high-throughput TCR immunosequencing, statistical association of individual TCRs with disease status, and machine learning. To study patterns of TCR occurrence, a later analysis re-analyzed previously published TCR beta repertoires from around 660 donors and added high-resolution HLA genotyping. Rather than drawing on any new phenotypic data, the later analysis identified candidate immune exposures from TCR beta sequences and the way those sequences occurred across donors. To decide whether each TCR beta V gene segment behaved as functional or pseudogenic, an earlier analysis of nearly 600 of the donors relied on high-throughput TCR beta sequencing. Donor age, sex, ethnicity and CMV serostatus were compiled alongside the repertoire data. Genome-wide SNP genotypes for about 65% of the 666 donors were used in a later genetic analysis, which treated that subset as a discovery cohort. All discovery cohort repertoires had been generated using a single sequencing platform. Both class I and class II loci were covered by HLA typing, at four-digit resolution. Typing coverage differed by locus: A, B, C, DRB1 and DQB1 were typed in roughly 620-640 donors, DQA1 in about 550, DPA1 in 600 to 610, and DPB1 in around 440. A handful of DR-DQ haplotypes were handled as single units for association and clustering because linkage in the cohort was strong. Across 300 to 500 genotyped donors of the cohort, an average of about 220,000 unique TCR beta nucleotide sequences per donor were sequenced, and 15% to 20% of those sequences were non-productive.

The paper as a whole reports these results and caveats: Cytomegalovirus status was reported to be diagnosed by the classifier with high specificity and sensitivity in both the original and validation cohorts. A further reported finding was that TCR beta sequences accurately predicted the HLA-A and HLA-B alleles for most subjects in the first cohort. According to a later analysis, TCR association rates differed among HLA loci, with DRB1 alleles showing the most associated TCRs and HLA-C alleles showing the fewest. A later genetic analysis associated a missense DCLRE1C variant with V-gene and J-gene trimming of TCR beta chains, and an independent cohort replicated the association. Immune exposure information for the cohort was limited to CMV serostatus. A later analysis reported that several top co-occurrence clusters appeared linked to parvovirus B19, influenza, CMV and Epstein-Barr virus. In a later genetic analysis, fewer N-insertions in productive TCRs were reported among donors in an Asian-associated ancestry cluster than the approximately 670-donor mean. A later analysis associated roughly 17,000 TCR beta sequences with specific HLA alleles at a false discovery rate of 0.05. In an earlier analysis of around 500 of the donors, most TCR beta V segments appeared in productive rearrangements about 87% or about 30% of the time, broadly matching IMGT annotations. A later analysis found that HLA-associated TCR beta chains were more clonally expanded and had lower generation probabilities than equally common non-associated chains. It was suggested by the authors that the approach could potentially be generalized to other disease states and immunological phenotypes. The earlier analysis of about 600 of the donors excluded about 16 rarely observed V segments, including chromosome 9 orphons, because counts were too low. Because HLA typing was missing for some donors at each locus, association tests included only the typed subset. The study gave a list of 150 to 200 TCR beta chains associated with cytomegalovirus. In vitro tests confirmed that a few of the cytomegalovirus-associated TCR beta chains recognize cytomegalovirus antigens. Linkage disequilibrium might explain the correlated functional status among segregating V segments, but an unknown experimental factor could not be excluded. The cohort was sequenced for TCR beta chains only, and without alpha or paired-chain data the features that could be detected were limited. Most TCR sequences were observed very rarely across donors, whereas some public TCRs were present in many individuals. A later analysis found that most CMV-associated TCR beta chains appeared HLA-restricted, with HLA associations seemingly driven largely by CMV exposure. A cluster of highly shared sequence variants was judged likely to be a technical artifact of the sequencing pipeline. Because the 87-base-pair reads could not distinguish some IMGT-functional V segments, including TRBV6-2 and TRBV6-3, those segments were excluded. Strong co-occurrence of HLA alleles, especially DR and DQ, made assigning TCR associations to individual alleles difficult. Sequencing depth was assumed to be roughly uniform across donors in the presence/absence analyses, though that assumption may not hold.

The CDR3 has 12 amino acids, counting the end cysteine and phenylalanine. Of the read, only the CDR3 DNA is kept; its 36 bases are in frame from base 1. V is pared back by 1 base and J by 10 bases, with 13 bases lying between the germline termini. As encoded in the germline V gene (reference sequence), CDR1 is GTSNPN while CDR2 is SVGIG. The clonotype was recovered from a man aged 40-55 years in good health and CMV-seronegative. The V and J segments used are TRBV30 and TRBJ1-2; the D gene lacks a confident call. Sequences were obtained from PBMCs. The CDR3 protein sequence reads: CAWSAGGSDYTF. The bases are TGTGCCTGGAGTGCGGGAGGGAGTGACTACACCTTC.